This entry features one T cell receptor beta chain sequence. Its antigen is undetermined. These data belong to a study of cytomegalovirus exposure and HLA in healthy donors. General study results and limits: It was approximately 170 TCR beta chains that were listed as cytomegalovirus-associated.

This CDR3 is built from 12 residues. Germline CDR1 MDHEN, CDR2 SYDVKM. V was clipped by 6 bases and J by 6 bases, with 9 bases between them. Produced via immunoSEQ multiplex PCR; TCRdb's table is partial and in-frame only. Here the sample spans tens of thousands of clones, roughly 84% being singletons. The chain has TRBV28 and TRBJ1-5; D is unclear. The receptor's source is a woman in her late teens or twenties in good health and CMV-seropositive. The sample taken for sequencing was PBMCs. CDR3 sequence reads: CASRAGTQPQHF. CDR3 DNA sequence: TGTGCCAGCAGGGCAGGTACTCAGCCCCAGCATTTT.